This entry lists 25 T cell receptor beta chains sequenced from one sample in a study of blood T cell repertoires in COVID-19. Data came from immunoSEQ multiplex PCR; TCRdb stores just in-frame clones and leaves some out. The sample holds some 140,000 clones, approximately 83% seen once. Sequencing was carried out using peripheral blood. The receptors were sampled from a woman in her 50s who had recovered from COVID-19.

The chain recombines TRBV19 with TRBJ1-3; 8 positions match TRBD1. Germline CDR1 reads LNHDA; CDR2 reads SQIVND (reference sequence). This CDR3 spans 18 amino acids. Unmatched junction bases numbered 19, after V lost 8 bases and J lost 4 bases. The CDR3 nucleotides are TGTGCCAGTGGTGGAACCCGACAAAACAGGGGGACGGGAAACACCATATATTTT. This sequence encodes CASGGTRQNRGTGNTIYF.

CDR3 amino acids: CASSPDQEARGYTF. CDR3 nucleotide sequence: TGCGCCAGCAGCCCAGATCAAGAGGCCCGAGGCTACACCTTC. This sequence joins TRBV5-1 and TRBJ1-2; no clear D gene. Germline loops: CDR1 SGHRS, CDR2 YFSETQ. V was clipped by 4 bases and J by 8 bases, with 18 bases between them. This CDR3 has 14 residues.

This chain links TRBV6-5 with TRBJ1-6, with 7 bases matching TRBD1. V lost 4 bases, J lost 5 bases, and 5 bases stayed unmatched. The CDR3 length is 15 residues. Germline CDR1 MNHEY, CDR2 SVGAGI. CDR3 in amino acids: CASSSTGVDNSPLHF. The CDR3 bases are TGTGCCAGCAGTTCAACAGGGGTAGATAATTCACCCCTCCACTTT.

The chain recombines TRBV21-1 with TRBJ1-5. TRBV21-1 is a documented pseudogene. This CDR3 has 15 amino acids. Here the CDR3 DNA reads TGTGCCAGCAGGGCGCCGGGGGTAAGGAAACAGCCCCAGCATTTT. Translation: CASRAPGVRKQPQHF.

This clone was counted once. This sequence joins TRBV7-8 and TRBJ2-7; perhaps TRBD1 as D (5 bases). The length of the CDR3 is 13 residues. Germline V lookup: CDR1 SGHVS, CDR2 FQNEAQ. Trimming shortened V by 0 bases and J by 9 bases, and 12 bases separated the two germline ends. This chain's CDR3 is CASSLARQSWQYF. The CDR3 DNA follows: TGTGCCAGCAGCTTAGCTAGACAGTCGTGGCAGTACTTC.

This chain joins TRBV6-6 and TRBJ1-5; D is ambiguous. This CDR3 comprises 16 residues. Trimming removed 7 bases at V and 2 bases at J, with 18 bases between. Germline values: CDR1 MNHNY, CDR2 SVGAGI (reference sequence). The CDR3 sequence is CASISLGEGGNQPQHF. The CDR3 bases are TGTGCCAGCATCTCTCTCGGGGAGGGCGGCAATCAGCCCCAGCATTTT.

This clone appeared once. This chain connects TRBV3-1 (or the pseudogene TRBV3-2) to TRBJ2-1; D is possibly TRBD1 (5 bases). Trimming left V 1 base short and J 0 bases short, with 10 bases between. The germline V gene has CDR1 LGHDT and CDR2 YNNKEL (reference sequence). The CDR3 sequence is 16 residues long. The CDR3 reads CASSQGTPSSYNEQFF. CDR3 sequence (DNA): TGTGCCAGCAGCCAAGGGACACCGAGCTCCTACAATGAGCAGTTCTTC.

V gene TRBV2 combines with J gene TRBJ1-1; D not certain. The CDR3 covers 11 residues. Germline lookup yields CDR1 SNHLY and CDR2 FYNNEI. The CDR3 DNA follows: TGTGCGAGGCAGAGCCTACATGAAGCTTTCTTT. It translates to CARQSLHEAFF.

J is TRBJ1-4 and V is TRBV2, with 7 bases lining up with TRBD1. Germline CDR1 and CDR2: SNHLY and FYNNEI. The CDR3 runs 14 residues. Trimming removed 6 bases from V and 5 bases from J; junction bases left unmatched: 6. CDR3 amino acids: CASRRQGQNEKLFF. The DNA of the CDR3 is TGTGCCAGCAGGAGACAGGGACAGAATGAAAAACTGTTTTTT.

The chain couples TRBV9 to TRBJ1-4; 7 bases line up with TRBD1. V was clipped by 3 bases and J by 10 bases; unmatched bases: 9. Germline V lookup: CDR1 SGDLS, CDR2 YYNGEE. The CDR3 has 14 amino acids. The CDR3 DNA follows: TGTGCCAGCAGCGAGACAGGGTTTGCTGGAAAACTGTTTTTT. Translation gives CASSETGFAGKLFF.

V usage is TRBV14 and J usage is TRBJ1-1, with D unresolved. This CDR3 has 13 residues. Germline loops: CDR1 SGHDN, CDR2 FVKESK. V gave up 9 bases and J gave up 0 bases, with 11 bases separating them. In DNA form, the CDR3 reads TGTGCCAGTGCACGGGGATTGAACACTGAAGCTTTCTTT. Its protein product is CASARGLNTEAFF.

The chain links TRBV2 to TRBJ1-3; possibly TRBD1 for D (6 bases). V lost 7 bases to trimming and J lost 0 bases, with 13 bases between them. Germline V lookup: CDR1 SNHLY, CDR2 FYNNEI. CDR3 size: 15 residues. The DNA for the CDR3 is TGTGCCAGCATTATACAGGGCCTCTCTGGAAACACCATATATTTT. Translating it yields CASIIQGLSGNTIYF.

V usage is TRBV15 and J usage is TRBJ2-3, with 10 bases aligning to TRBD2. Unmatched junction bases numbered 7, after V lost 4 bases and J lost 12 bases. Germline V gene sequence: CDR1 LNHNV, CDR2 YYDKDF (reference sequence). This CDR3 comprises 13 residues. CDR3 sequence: CATSTYSGGPQYF. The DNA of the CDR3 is TGTGCCACCAGCACCTATAGCGGGGGGCCACAGTATTTT. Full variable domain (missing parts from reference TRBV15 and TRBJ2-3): DAMVIQNPRYQVTQFGKPVTLSCSQTLNHNVMYWYQQKSSQAPKLLFHYYDKDFNNEADTPDNFQSRRPNTSFCFLDIRSPGLGDTAMYLCATSTYSGGPQYFGPGTRLTVL.

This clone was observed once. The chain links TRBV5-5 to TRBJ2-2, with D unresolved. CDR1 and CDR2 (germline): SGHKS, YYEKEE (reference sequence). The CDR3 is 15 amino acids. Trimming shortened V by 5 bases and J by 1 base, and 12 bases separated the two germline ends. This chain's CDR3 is CASRYFERNTGELFF. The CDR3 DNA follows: TGTGCCAGCAGGTATTTTGAGAGGAACACCGGGGAGCTGTTTTTT.

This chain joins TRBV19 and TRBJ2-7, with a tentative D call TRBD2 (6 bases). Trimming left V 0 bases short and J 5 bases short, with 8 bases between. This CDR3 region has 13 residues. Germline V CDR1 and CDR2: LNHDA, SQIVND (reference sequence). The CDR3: CASSIEEGNEQYF. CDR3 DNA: TGTGCCAGTAGTATAGAGGAGGGAAACGAGCAGTACTTC. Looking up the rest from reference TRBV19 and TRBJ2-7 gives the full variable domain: DGGITQSPKYLFRKEGQNVTLSCEQNLNHDAMYWYRQDPGQGLRLIYYSQIVNDFQKGDIAEGYSVSREKKESFPLTVTSAQKNPTAFYLCASSIEEGNEQYFGPGTRLTVT.

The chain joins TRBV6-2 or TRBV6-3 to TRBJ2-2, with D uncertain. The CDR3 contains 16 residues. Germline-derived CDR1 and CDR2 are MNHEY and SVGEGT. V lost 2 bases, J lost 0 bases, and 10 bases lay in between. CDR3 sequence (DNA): TGTGCCAGCAGTTACGAGTCGGGTTCGAACACCGGGGAGCTGTTTTTT. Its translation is CASSYESGSNTGELFF.

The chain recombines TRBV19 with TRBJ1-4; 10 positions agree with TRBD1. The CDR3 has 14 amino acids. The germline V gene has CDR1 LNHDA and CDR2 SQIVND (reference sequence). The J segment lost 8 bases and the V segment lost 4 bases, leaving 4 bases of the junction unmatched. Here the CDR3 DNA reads TGTGCCAGTAGTAGACAGGGGGCCGACGAAAAACTGTTTTTT. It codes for CASSRQGADEKLFF.

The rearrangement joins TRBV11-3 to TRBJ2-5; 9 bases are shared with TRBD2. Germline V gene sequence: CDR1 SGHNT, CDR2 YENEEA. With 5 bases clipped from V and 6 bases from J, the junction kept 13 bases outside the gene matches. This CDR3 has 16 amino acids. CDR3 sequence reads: CASSPHRGTSIQTQYF. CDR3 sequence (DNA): TGTGCCAGCAGCCCTCATCGGGGGACTAGCATCCAGACCCAGTACTTC.

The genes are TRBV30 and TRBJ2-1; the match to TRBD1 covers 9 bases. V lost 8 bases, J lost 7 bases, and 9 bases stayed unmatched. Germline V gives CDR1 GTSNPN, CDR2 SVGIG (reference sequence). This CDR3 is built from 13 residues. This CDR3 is CAVPGQGFNEQFF. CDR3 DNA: TGTGCCGTGCCGGGACAGGGATTTAATGAGCAGTTCTTC. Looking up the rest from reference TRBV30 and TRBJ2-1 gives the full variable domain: SQTIHQWPATLVQPVGSPLSLECTVEGTSNPNLYWYRQAAGRGLQLLFYSVGIGQISSEVPQNLSASRPQDRQFILSSKKLLLSDSGFYLCAVPGQGFNEQFFGPGTRLTVL.

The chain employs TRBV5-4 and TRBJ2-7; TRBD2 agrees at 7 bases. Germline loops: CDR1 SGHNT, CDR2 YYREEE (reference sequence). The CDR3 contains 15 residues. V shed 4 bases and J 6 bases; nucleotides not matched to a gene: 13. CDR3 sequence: CASSQGRAVLGEQYF. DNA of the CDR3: TGTGCCAGCAGCCAAGGGAGGGCAGTGTTAGGCGAGCAGTACTTC.

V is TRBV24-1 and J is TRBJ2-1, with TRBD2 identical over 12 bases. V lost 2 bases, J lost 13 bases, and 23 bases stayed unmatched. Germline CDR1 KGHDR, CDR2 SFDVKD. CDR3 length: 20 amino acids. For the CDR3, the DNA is TGTGCCACCAGTGATTCCCGGACATTTGGTCTAGCGGGGGGGCCCCCGAGTCAGTTCTTC. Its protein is CATSDSRTFGLAGGPPSQFF.

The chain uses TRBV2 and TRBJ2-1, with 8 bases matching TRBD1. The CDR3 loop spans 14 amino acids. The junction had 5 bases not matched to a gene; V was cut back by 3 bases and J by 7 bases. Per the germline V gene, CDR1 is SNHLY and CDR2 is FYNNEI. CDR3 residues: CASSDGDRINEQFF. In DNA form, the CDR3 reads TGTGCCAGCAGTGACGGGGACAGGATTAATGAGCAGTTCTTC. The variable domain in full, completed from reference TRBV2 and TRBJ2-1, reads EPEVTQTPSHQVTQMGQEVILRCVPISNHLYFYWYRQILGQKVEFLVSFYNNEISEKSEIFDDQFSVERPDGSNFTLKIRSTKLEDSAMYFCASSDGDRINEQFFGPGTRLTVL.

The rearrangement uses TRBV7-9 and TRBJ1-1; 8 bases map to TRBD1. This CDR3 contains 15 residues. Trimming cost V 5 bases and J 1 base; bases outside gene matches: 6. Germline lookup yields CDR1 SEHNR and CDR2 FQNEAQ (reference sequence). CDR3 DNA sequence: TGTGCCAGCAGCACCTGGGACAGGCGGAACACTGAAGCTTTCTTT. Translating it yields CASSTWDRRNTEAFF.

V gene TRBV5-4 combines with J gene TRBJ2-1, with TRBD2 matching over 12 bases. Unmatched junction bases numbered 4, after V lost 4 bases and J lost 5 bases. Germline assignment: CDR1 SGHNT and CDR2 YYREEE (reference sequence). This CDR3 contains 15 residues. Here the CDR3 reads CASSVRTSGNNEQFF. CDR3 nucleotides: TGTGCCAGCAGCGTAAGGACTAGCGGGAACAATGAGCAGTTCTTC. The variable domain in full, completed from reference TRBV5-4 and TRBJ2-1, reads ETGVTQSPTHLIKTRGQQVTLRCSSQSGHNTVSWYQQALGQGPQFIFQYYREEENGRGNFPPRFSGLQFPNYSSELNVNALELDDSALYLCASSVRTSGNNEQFFGPGTRLTVL.

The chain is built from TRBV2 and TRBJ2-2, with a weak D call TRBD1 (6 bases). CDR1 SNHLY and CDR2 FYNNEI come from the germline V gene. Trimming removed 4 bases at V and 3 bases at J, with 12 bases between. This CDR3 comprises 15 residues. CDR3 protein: CASSVGPGDTGELFF. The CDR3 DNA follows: TGTGCCAGCAGTGTGGGACCAGGGGACACCGGGGAGCTGTTTTTT. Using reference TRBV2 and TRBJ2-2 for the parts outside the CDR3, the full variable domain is EPEVTQTPSHQVTQMGQEVILRCVPISNHLYFYWYRQILGQKVEFLVSFYNNEISEKSEIFDDQFSVERPDGSNFTLKIRSTKLEDSAMYFCASSVGPGDTGELFFGEGSRLTVL.